This T cell receptor (beta chain) originates from a study of T cell responses to AZD1222 COVID-19 vaccine. Worth noting for this clone: Its antigen is still unknown.

Only in-frame clones appear in the TCRdb table, and some are missing; sequencing was by immunoSEQ multiplex PCR. Among under 25,000 clones listed, roughly 83% were seen once. V gave up 1 base and J gave up 2 bases; unmatched junction bases: 7. CDR3 length: 19 amino acids. Germline CDR1 SGHRS, CDR2 YFSETQ. Findings and caveats of the study: Spike-specific TCR repertoires showed rising breadth and depth after two AZD1222 doses. Clonal diversity was possibly underestimated, and the donors were mostly white British, with more females. Just 5 to 7 AZD1222 recipients were seropositive at baseline. Nearly half of spike-specific TCRs reportedly go after variant regions that carry no mutations.

The clonotype was recovered from an adult who received the AZD1222 COVID-19 vaccine. Sequencing used peripheral blood, obtained 28 days after the second AZD1222 dose. The chain links TRBV5-1 to TRBJ2-6, with 12 bases aligning to TRBD1. The CDR3 nucleotides read TGCGCCAGCAGCTTGCGGGTAGGGACAGGGGGCGCTGGGGCCAACGTCCTGACTTTC. Protein sequence: CASSLRVGTGGAGANVLTF.